This T cell receptor (beta chain) was documented in a study of Ad26.COV2.S vaccination and SARS-CoV-2 variants. Across the whole study: Enrollment placed the donor in the COV1001 Ad26.COV2.S trial arm. Whole-study results and caveats: Substantial post-vaccination breadth of spike-specific CD8+ and CD4+ T cell responses was reported.

V was pared by 3 bases and J by 0 bases, with 12 bases between. The CDR3 runs to 16 residues. The V gene's germline CDR1 is LNHDA and CDR2 SQIVND (reference sequence). TCRdb's table, derived via immunoSEQ multiplex PCR, lists solely in-frame clones and lacks some. The sample consists of fewer than 600,000 clones, roughly nine tenths of them appearing once. The treatment denotes: about 20 received Ad26.COV2.S at low or high dose, single or two shots; about 5 received placebo; per-sample allocation not given. On day 63 after the first injection, vaccine and placebo recipients gave samples. Donation was by an adult aged 18-55 years who was in Boston. Notes on this clone: As yet, its antigen is unknown.

The chain recombines TRBV19 with TRBJ1-3, with D uncertain. The sequencing used peripheral blood, collected in a trial of Ad26.COV2.S vaccine versus placebo. The TCR comes from a person aged 18-60 years who received the Ad26.COV2.S COVID-19 vaccine or a placebo. CDR3 DNA: TGTGCCAGTAGTATTATGTTCGGAAGCTCTGGAAACACCATATATTTT. Translation: CASSIMFGSSGNTIYF.